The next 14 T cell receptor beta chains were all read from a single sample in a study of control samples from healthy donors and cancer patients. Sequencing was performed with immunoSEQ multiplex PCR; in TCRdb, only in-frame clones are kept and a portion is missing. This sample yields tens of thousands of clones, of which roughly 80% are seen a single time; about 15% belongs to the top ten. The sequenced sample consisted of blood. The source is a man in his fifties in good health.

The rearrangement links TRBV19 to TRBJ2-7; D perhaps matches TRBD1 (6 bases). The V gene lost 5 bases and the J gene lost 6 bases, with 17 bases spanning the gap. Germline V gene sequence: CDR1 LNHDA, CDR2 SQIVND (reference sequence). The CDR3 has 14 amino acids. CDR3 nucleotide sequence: TGTGCCAGTAGTCTACAAGGACAGCTTCGCGAGCAGTACTTC. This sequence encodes CASSLQGQLREQYF.

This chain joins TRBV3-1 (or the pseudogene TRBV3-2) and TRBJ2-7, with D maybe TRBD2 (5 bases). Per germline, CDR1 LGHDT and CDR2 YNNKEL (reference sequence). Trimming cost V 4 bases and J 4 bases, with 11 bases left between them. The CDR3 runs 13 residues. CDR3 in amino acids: CASSPTLAYEQYF. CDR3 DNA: TGTGCCAGCAGCCCCACGCTAGCTTACGAGCAGTACTTC.

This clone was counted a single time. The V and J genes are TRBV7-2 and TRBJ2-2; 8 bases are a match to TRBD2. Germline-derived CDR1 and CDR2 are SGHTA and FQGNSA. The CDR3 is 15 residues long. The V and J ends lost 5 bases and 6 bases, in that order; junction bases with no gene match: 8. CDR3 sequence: CASSLTSDWAGELFF. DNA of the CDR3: TGTGCCAGCAGCCTGACTAGCGATTGGGCCGGGGAGCTGTTTTTT.

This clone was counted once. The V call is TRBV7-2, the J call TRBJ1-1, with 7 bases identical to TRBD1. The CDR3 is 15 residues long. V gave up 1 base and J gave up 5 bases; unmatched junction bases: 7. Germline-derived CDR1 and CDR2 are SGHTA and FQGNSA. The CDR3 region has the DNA TGTGCCAGCAGCTTAGGTGCAAGGGGGCTTACTGAAGCTTTCTTT. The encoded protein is CASSLGARGLTEAFF. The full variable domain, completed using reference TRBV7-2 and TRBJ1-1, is GAGVSQSPSNKVTEKGKDVELRCDPISGHTALYWYRQSLGQGLEFLIYFQGNSAPDKSGLPSDRFSAERTGGSVSTLTIQRTQQEDSAVYLCASSLGARGLTEAFFGQGTRLTVV.

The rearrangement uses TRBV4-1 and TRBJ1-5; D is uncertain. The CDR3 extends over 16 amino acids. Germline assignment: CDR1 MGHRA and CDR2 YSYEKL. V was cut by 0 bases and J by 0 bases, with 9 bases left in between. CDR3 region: CASSQEGYYSNQPQHF. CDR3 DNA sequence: TGCGCCAGCAGCCAAGAGGGGTATTATAGCAATCAGCCCCAGCATTTT.

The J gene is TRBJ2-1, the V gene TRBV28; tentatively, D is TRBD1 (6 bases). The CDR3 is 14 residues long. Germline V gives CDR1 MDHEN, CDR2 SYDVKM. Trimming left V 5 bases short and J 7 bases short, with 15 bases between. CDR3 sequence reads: CASSLGGEGNEQFF. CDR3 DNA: TGTGCCAGCAGTCTAGGGGGAGAGGGAAATGAGCAGTTCTTC.

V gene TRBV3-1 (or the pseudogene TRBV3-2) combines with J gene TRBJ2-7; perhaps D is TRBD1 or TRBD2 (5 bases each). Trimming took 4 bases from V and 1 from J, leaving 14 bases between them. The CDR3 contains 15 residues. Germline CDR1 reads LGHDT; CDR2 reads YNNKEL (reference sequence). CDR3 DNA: TGTGCCAGCAGCCCCGGGGCAGGCCCTTCCTACGAGCAGTACTTC. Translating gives CASSPGAGPSYEQYF.

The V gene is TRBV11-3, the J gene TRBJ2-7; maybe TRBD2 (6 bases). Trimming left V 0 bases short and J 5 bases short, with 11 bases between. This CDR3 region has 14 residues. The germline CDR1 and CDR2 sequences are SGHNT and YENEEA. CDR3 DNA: TGTGCCAGCAGCTTAGAGGGGGGAATCGACGAGCAGTACTTC. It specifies CASSLEGGIDEQYF.

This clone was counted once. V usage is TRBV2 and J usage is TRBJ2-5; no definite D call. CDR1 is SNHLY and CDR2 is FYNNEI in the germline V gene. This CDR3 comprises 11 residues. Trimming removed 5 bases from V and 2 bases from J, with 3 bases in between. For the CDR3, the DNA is TGTGCCAGCAGTTTTCAAGAGACCCAGTACTTC. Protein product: CASSFQETQYF.

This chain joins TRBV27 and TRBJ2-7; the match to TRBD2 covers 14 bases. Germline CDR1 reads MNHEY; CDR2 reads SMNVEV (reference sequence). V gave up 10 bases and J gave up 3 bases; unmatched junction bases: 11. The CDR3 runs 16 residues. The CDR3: CATNSRTSGRIYEQYF. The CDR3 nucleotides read TGTGCCACCAACTCCCGGACTAGCGGGAGGATCTACGAGCAGTACTTC.

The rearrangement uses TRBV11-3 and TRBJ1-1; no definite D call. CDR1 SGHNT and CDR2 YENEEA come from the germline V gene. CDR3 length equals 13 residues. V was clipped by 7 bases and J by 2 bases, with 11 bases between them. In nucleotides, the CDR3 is TGTGCCAGCAAAAACCGCCAAAACACTGAAGCTTTCTTT. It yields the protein CASKNRQNTEAFF.

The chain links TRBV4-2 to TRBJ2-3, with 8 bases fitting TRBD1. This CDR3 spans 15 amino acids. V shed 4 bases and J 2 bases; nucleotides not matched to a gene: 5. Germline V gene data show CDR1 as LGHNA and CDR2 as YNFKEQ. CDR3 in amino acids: CASSPGQGDTDTQYF. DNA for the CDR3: TGTGCCAGCAGCCCAGGACAGGGAGACACAGATACGCAGTATTTT.

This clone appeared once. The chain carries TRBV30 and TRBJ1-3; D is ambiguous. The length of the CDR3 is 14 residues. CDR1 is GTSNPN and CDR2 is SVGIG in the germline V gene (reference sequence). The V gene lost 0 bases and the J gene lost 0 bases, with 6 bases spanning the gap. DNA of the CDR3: TGTGCCTGGAGTGTGTCGGACTCTGGAAACACCATATATTTT. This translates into CAWSVSDSGNTIYF.

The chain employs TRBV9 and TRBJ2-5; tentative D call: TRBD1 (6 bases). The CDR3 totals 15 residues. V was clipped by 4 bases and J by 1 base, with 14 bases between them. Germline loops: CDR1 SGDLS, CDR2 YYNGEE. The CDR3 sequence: CASSLGTHVQETQYF. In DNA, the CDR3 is TGTGCCAGCAGCCTAGGGACACACGTCCAAGAGACCCAGTACTTC.